These 24 T cell receptor beta chains came from one sample sequenced in a study of blood T cell repertoires in COVID-19. Repertoires were generated with immunoSEQ multiplex PCR, while TCRdb's copy carries only in-frame clones and drops some. The table shows 25,000 to 35,000 clones, with around 80% occurring only once. The sequencing sample was made of peripheral blood. The receptors come from a woman older than 75 with acute or convalescent COVID-19.

The rearrangement joins TRBV18 to TRBJ2-1; possible D gene TRBD2, 5 bases. This CDR3 region has 13 residues. Germline CDR1 reads KGHSH; CDR2 reads LQKENI. The ends were cut back, 5 bases at V and 9 bases at J, with 14 bases in the middle. CDR3 nucleotide sequence: TGTGCCAGCTCATTCGCCGGGATGGGTGAGCAGTTCTTC. This translates into CASSFAGMGEQFF. Based on the CDR3 plus reference TRBV18 and TRBJ2-1, the full variable domain is NAGVMQNPRHLVRRRGQEARLRCSPMKGHSHVYWYRQLPEEGLKFMVYLQKENIIDESGMPKERFSAEFPKEGPSILRIQQVVRGDSAAYFCASSFAGMGEQFFGPGTRLTVL.

The chain joins TRBV30 to TRBJ2-7, with D maybe TRBD2 (7 bases). CDR1 is GTSNPN and CDR2 is SVGIG in the germline V gene (reference sequence). V was clipped by 0 bases and J by 6 bases, with 12 bases between them. The CDR3 is 13 amino acids. The CDR3 here is CAWSVGGAGEQYF. The CDR3 DNA reads as TGTGCCTGGAGTGTAGGGGGGGCAGGCGAGCAGTACTTC.

This sequence joins TRBV4-1 and TRBJ2-7; TRBD2 might be the D (7 bases). Trimming took off 0 bases at V and 6 bases at J, with 15 bases between the two ends. CDR3 size: 15 residues. Per the germline V gene, CDR1 is MGHRA and CDR2 is YSYEKL. The chain's CDR3 is CASSQDAQGGGEQYF. The CDR3 nucleotides read TGCGCCAGCAGCCAAGATGCCCAGGGAGGGGGCGAGCAGTACTTC.

The rearrangement joins TRBV25-1 to TRBJ2-3, with D uncertain. CDR3 length: 12 amino acids. Trimming removed 2 bases from V and 8 bases from J, with 8 bases in between. CDR1 is MGHDK and CDR2 is SYGVNS in the germline V gene. This CDR3 reads CASSEAKRTQYF. The CDR3 DNA is TGTGCCAGCAGTGAAGCGAAACGTACGCAGTATTTT.

This chain uses TRBV7-3 with TRBJ2-2; the D is unclear. The CDR3 has 19 residues. V was clipped by 1 base and J by 0 bases, with 18 bases between them. CDR1 and CDR2 (germline): SGHTA, FQGTGA. CDR3 loop: CASSLNPPGDYANTGELFF. CDR3 DNA: TGTGCCAGCAGCTTAAATCCCCCAGGTGATTACGCGAACACCGGGGAGCTGTTTTTT.

This clone was observed a single time. The J gene is TRBJ1-2, the V gene TRBV9; D possibly corresponds to TRBD1 (6 bases). This CDR3 contains 14 residues. Deletions cut 0 bases from V and 8 bases from J, with 14 bases between. Germline CDR1 and CDR2: SGDLS and YYNGEE. The CDR3 nucleotides read TGTGCCAGCAGCGTAGCTGCTCAGGGACAAGGCTACACCTTC. Translation gives CASSVAAQGQGYTF.

V gene TRBV2 combines with J gene TRBJ2-1, with 11 bases fitting TRBD2. Trimming removed 6 bases from V and 9 bases from J; junction bases left unmatched: 13. Looked up from germline, CDR1 is SNHLY and CDR2 is FYNNEI. The CDR3 is 16 amino acids. CDR3 DNA: TGTGCCAGCAGCGAACCGGGACTAGCGGCGAGGGGTGAGCAGTTCTTC. It translates to CASSEPGLAARGEQFF.

This clone has just one count. V is TRBV6-5 and J is TRBJ1-2; possible D gene TRBD1, 6 bases. Germline assignment: CDR1 MNHEY and CDR2 SVGAGI. V lost 6 bases to trimming and J lost 6 bases, with 17 bases between them. The CDR3 sequence is 14 residues long. The CDR3 DNA reads TGTGCCAGCAGACCCTTCGGGGGGGCCCATGGCTACACCTTC. Amino acids: CASRPFGGAHGYTF.

The chain links TRBV29-1 to TRBJ1-5; TRBD1 is a possible D gene (6 bases). The germline V gene has CDR1 SQVTM and CDR2 ANQGSEA. The CDR3 sequence is 13 residues long. The ends were cut back, 7 bases at V and 5 bases at J, with 15 bases in the middle. The CDR3 DNA follows: TGCAGCGCTTCGACAGGTAGAGATCAGCCCCAGCATTTT. Its protein product is CSASTGRDQPQHF. Full variable domain (rest looked up from reference TRBV29-1 and TRBJ1-5): SAVISQKPSRDICQRGTSLTIQCQVDSQVTMMFWYRQQPGQSLTLIATANQGSEATYESGFVIDKFPISRPNLTFSTLTVSNMSPEDSSIYLCSASTGRDQPQHFGDGTRLSIL.

This chain connects TRBV10-3 to TRBJ2-5; 7 nucleotides agree with TRBD1. The trim removed 0 bases at V and 0 bases at J, leaving 4 bases unmatched. The CDR3 totals 16 residues. Germline V gene lookup returns CDR1 ENHRY and CDR2 SYGVKD. The DNA of the CDR3 is TGTGCCATCAGTGAGTCGTTACAGGGGAACCAAGAGACCCAGTACTTC. This encodes CAISESLQGNQETQYF.

The V gene is TRBV4-3, the J gene TRBJ2-4, with 8 bases fitting TRBD2. V shed 0 bases and J 16 bases; nucleotides not matched to a gene: 11. Germline CDR1 LGHNA, CDR2 YSLEER. This CDR3 has 14 residues. This CDR3 reads CASSQDNSAGEPYF. In DNA, the CDR3 is TGCGCCAGCAGCCAAGATAATTCAGCGGGAGAACCCTACTTC.

This clone was seen a handful of times. The chain uses TRBV6-5 and TRBJ2-6; 7 bases fit TRBD1. The length of the CDR3 is 15 residues. Trimming cost V 4 bases and J 2 bases; bases outside gene matches: 2. CDR1 and CDR2 (germline): MNHEY, SVGAGI. The CDR3 bases are TGTGCCAGCAGTTCGACAGGGACTGGGGCCAACGTCCTGACTTTC. Translation: CASSSTGTGANVLTF.

This chain joins TRBV28 and TRBJ2-2, with D possibly matching TRBD1 (6 bases). CDR3 length: 15 amino acids. Deletions cut 5 bases from V and 2 bases from J, with 12 bases between. Germline V gene data show CDR1 as MDHEN and CDR2 as SYDVKM. This chain's CDR3 is CASSPGQINTGELFF. The CDR3 nucleotides are TGTGCCAGCAGTCCGGGACAAATAAACACCGGGGAGCTGTTTTTT.

The chain uses TRBV5-1 and TRBJ1-6; D is possibly TRBD1 (6 bases). Germline V gene sequence: CDR1 SGHRS, CDR2 YFSETQ. CDR3 length: 15 amino acids. V lost 3 bases to trimming and J lost 7 bases, with 14 bases between them. The CDR3 DNA sequence: TGCGCCAGCAGCTCTCTCACAGGGAACAATTCACCCCTCCACTTT. Translation gives CASSSLTGNNSPLHF.

This chain uses TRBV28 with TRBJ1-2, with D unclear. The germline V gene has CDR1 MDHEN and CDR2 SYDVKM. The CDR3 length is 13 residues. V lost 4 bases, J lost 5 bases, and 11 bases lay in between. This CDR3 reads CASSSRTFYGYTF. CDR3 in DNA: TGTGCCAGCAGTTCCCGGACTTTTTATGGCTACACCTTC.

This clone was detected a few times. The V call is TRBV19, the J call TRBJ2-7; no reliable D call. The CDR3 is 15 amino acids. In germline, CDR1 is LNHDA, CDR2 SQIVND (reference sequence). Trimming removed 5 bases from V and 0 bases from J, with 14 bases in between. CDR3 coding DNA: TGTGCCAGTAGTGCCCTCAGGCCCCCCTCCTACGAGCAGTACTTC. Translating it yields CASSALRPPSYEQYF.

The chain has TRBV24-1 and TRBJ2-3, with D possibly TRBD1 on 5 matching bases. The CDR3 contains 14 residues. Trimming removed 10 bases from V and 2 bases from J, with 15 bases in between. Germline V gene sequence: CDR1 KGHDR, CDR2 SFDVKD. This CDR3 is CATSSGRNTDTQYF. CDR3 bases: TGTGCCACTTCATCAGGGCGTAACACAGATACGCAGTATTTT.

The chain couples TRBV28 to TRBJ1-6; a weak D match, TRBD1 (5 bases). In germline, CDR1 is MDHEN, CDR2 SYDVKM. Trimming shortened V by 7 bases and J by 14 bases, and 21 bases separated the two germline ends. This CDR3 contains 14 residues. This chain's CDR3 is CASTPGGAVYALHF. The CDR3 DNA follows: TGTGCCAGCACCCCGGGCGGGGCTGTCTACGCCCTCCACTTT.

The rearrangement joins TRBV7-2 to TRBJ2-3; D is uncertain. Trimming cost V 1 base and J 0 bases, with 5 bases left between them. The germline V gene has CDR1 SGHTA and CDR2 FQGNSA. The CDR3 loop spans 14 amino acids. This CDR3 reads CASSLVSSTDTQYF. The CDR3 region has the DNA TGTGCCAGCAGCTTAGTTTCTAGCACAGATACGCAGTATTTT.

This clone turned up a few times. V and J are TRBV6-1 and TRBJ1-1, with 10 bases lining up with TRBD1. The CDR3 contains 18 residues. The germline CDR1 and CDR2 sequences are MNHNS and SASEGT. J lost 4 bases, V lost 8 bases, and 19 bases had no gene match. Here the CDR3 DNA reads TGTGCCAGCGGTGGGACAGGGGCCCTAGGACGCAGGGGCACTGAAGCTTTCTTT. Translated, it gives CASGGTGALGRRGTEAFF.

This sequence joins TRBV10-3 and TRBJ1-5; tentatively, D is TRBD1 (5 bases). V was trimmed by 4 bases and J by 0 bases, leaving 7 bases between them. The CDR3 is made up of 14 amino acids. The germline V gene encodes CDR1 ENHRY and CDR2 SYGVKD. The CDR3 loop is CAISAGYSNQPQHF. The CDR3 nucleotides read TGTGCCATCAGTGCAGGGTATAGCAATCAGCCCCAGCATTTT.

The CDR3 DNA follows: TGTGCCAGCAGCTTAGTTTCCGGGGCTGAAGCTTTCTTT. Its protein is CASSLVSGAEAFF. The chain recombines TRBV11-2 with TRBJ1-1, with no clear D. Germline V lookup: CDR1 SGHAT, CDR2 FQNNGV. The ends were cut back, 1 base at V and 6 bases at J, with 9 bases in the middle. This CDR3 region has 13 residues.

The V gene is TRBV19, the J gene TRBJ2-7; D perhaps matches TRBD2 (5 bases). The CDR3 has 14 residues. CDR1 and CDR2 (germline): LNHDA, SQIVND (reference sequence). V was pared by 5 bases and J by 2 bases, with 13 bases between. The CDR3 nucleotides read TGTGCCAGTAGTTCGAGCGGAGTTACCTACGAGCAGTACTTC. Amino acids: CASSSSGVTYEQYF.

The J gene is TRBJ1-1, the V gene TRBV1. TRBV1 is a listed pseudogene. CDR3 length: 16 amino acids. The CDR3 bases are TGCACCAGCAGCCAAGATAGCCCGGATGCGAACACTGAAGCTTTCTTT. It specifies CTSSQDSPDANTEAFF.